This entry lists 28 T cell receptor beta chains sequenced from one sample in a study of beta chain features in type 1 diabetes. Isolated RNA was reverse transcribed in full, so expressed TCRB transcripts were sequenced. Sequencing was performed with immunoSEQ multiplex PCR; in TCRdb, only in-frame clones are kept and a portion is missing. The sample lists some 200,000 clones, approximately 11% seen once, with roughly 1.4% in the top ten. What was sequenced was central memory CD4+ T cells from blood. These receptors all come from a young man in good health.

The chain has TRBV4-1 and TRBJ2-7; 8 bases are shared with TRBD1. CDR1 is MGHRA, CDR2 YSYEKL, per germline. The CDR3 spans 19 residues. V shed 2 bases, J shed 0 bases, and the junction held 15 bases outside the gene matches. The CDR3 reads CASSQMRTGSLQSSYEQYF. As DNA, the CDR3 is TGCGCCAGCAGCCAAATGCGGACAGGGTCGTTACAAAGCTCCTACGAGCAGTACTTC.

The chain is built from TRBV6-5 and TRBJ1-2; D gene uncertain. V shed 7 bases and J shed 5 bases, with 8 bases lying between them. CDR1 is MNHEY and CDR2 is SVGAGI in the germline V gene. The CDR3 covers 11 residues. The CDR3 here is CASTDFYGYTF. CDR3 in DNA: TGTGCCAGCACAGACTTTTATGGCTACACCTTC.

This clone was counted ten times or more. The V and J genes are TRBV19 and TRBJ1-2, with D possibly matching TRBD1 (5 bases). The CDR3 contains 15 residues. Germline CDR1 reads LNHDA; CDR2 reads SQIVND (reference sequence). The germline V and J ends were trimmed by 5 bases and 6 bases, with 19 bases remaining between them. The DNA for the CDR3 is TGTGCCAGTAGTCTGACGGCCAGGGAGGCTAATGGCTACACCTTC. Encoded protein: CASSLTAREANGYTF. The whole variable domain, remainder taken from reference TRBV19 and TRBJ1-2, is DGGITQSPKYLFRKEGQNVTLSCEQNLNHDAMYWYRQDPGQGLRLIYYSQIVNDFQKGDIAEGYSVSREKKESFPLTVTSAQKNPTAFYLCASSLTAREANGYTFGSGTRLTVV.

Only a few counts were recorded for this clone. The chain joins TRBV10-3 to TRBJ2-5, with 7 bases identical to TRBD1. The ends lost 5 bases at V and 5 bases at J; junction bases unmatched: 8. This CDR3 is 14 amino acids long. In germline, CDR1 is ENHRY, CDR2 SYGVKD. The CDR3 DNA sequence: TGTGCCATCAGTCCCGAGGGGGCGCGGGAGACCCAGTACTTC. Translating it yields CAISPEGARETQYF.

This clone occurred a few times. The chain uses TRBV7-2 and TRBJ2-7; 7 bases align to TRBD1. The CDR3 contains 15 residues. The germline V gene has CDR1 SGHTA and CDR2 FQGNSA. After removal of 6 bases from V and 0 bases from J, the junction contained 8 bases not matched to a gene. CDR3 protein: CASRMAGTDSYEQYF. The CDR3 DNA reads TGTGCCAGCAGAATGGCCGGGACAGACTCCTACGAGCAGTACTTC.

The rearrangement links TRBV5-1 to TRBJ2-7, with TRBD1 matching 8 bases. CDR1 and CDR2 from the germline V gene are SGHRS and YFSETQ. Germline trimming cut 0 bases from V and 3 bases from J; bases unmatched to any gene: 2. This CDR3 comprises 14 residues. For the CDR3, the DNA is TGCGCCAGCAGCTTGGCAGGGGGCGACTACGAGCAGTACTTC. Protein product: CASSLAGGDYEQYF.

The chain combines TRBV2 with TRBJ1-5, with 10 bases aligning to TRBD1. The CDR3 runs to 14 residues. Germline lookup yields CDR1 SNHLY and CDR2 FYNNEI. Trimming at V came to 4 bases and at J to 5 bases, leaving 2 bases not matched to a gene. Written as DNA, the CDR3 is TGTGCCAGCAGTGCGGGACAGGGGTATCAGCCCCAGCATTTT. It is translated as CASSAGQGYQPQHF.

This clone appeared a few times. The chain is built from TRBV7-9 and TRBJ2-1; D remains ambiguous. The germline V gene encodes CDR1 SEHNR and CDR2 FQNEAQ (reference sequence). V lost 5 bases and J 7 bases, leaving 15 bases between the germline ends. This CDR3 has 14 residues. CDR3: CASSPRRQGNEQFF. In nucleotides, the CDR3 is TGTGCCAGCAGCCCCCGGCGGCAAGGGAATGAGCAGTTCTTC.

For this clone: A much larger clone differs by one base, so this may be a read error. This chain joins TRBV4-2 and TRBJ2-1; 13 bases align to TRBD2. V shed 2 bases, J shed 9 bases, and the junction held 7 bases outside the gene matches. Germline CDR1 is LGHNA and CDR2 is YNFKEQ. CDR3 length equals 16 residues. This chain's CDR3 is CASSQPTSGRAFEQFF. Written as DNA, the CDR3 is TGTGCCAGCAGCCAACCTACTAGCGGGAGGGCCTTTGAGCAGTTCTTC.

This clone has just a few counts. J is TRBJ2-1 and V is TRBV4-3, with a tentative D call TRBD2 (5 bases). V lost 0 bases and J 3 bases, leaving 12 bases between the germline ends. Germline CDR1 LGHNA, CDR2 YSLEER. This CDR3 region has 16 residues. The CDR3 sequence is CASSQEVGVIYNEQFF. The CDR3 DNA is TGCGCCAGCAGCCAAGAGGTGGGAGTTATCTACAATGAGCAGTTCTTC.

This clone was observed many times. As DNA, the CDR3 is TGTGCCAGCAGCTTGGCTGGGTATATCTCTGGGGCCAACGTCCTGACTTTC. Residues: CASSLAGYISGANVLTF. The chain has TRBV7-8 and TRBJ2-6; D is uncertain. The CDR3 is 17 amino acids. Germline V gene lookup returns CDR1 SGHVS and CDR2 FQNEAQ. V dropped 3 bases and J dropped 0 bases, with 12 bases sitting between them.

Regarding this clone: It is likely a read error: a sequence one base away is far more abundant. The chain employs TRBV5-6 and TRBJ2-6; D gene ambiguous. The CDR3 runs 16 residues. Germline values: CDR1 SGHDT, CDR2 YYEEEE. V was shortened by 4 bases and J by 1 base, with 12 bases between the two germline ends. The CDR3 spells CASSAFDESGANVLTF. CDR3 DNA: TGTGCCAGCAGCGCCTTCGACGAGTCTGGGGCCAACGTCCTGACTTTC.

CDR3 bases: TGTGCCATCAGTGACCCTGGACAGGGAACCTACGAGCAGTACTTC. Translated: CAISDPGQGTYEQYF. The J gene is TRBJ2-7, the V gene TRBV10-3, with 8 bases aligning to TRBD1. Germline values: CDR1 ENHRY, CDR2 SYGVKD. V lost 3 bases, J lost 2 bases, and 6 bases stayed unmatched. The CDR3 has 15 residues.

This clone was observed a few times. With a much larger clone just one base away, this may be a read error. The J gene is TRBJ2-7, the V gene TRBV11-3; D is possibly TRBD1 or TRBD2 (5 bases each). Trimming stripped 2 bases from V and 2 bases from J, with 10 bases between. This CDR3 is 14 amino acids long. Germline V lookup: CDR1 SGHNT, CDR2 YENEEA. The CDR3: CASSLTGRAYEQYF. The CDR3 bases are TGTGCCAGCAGCTTAACGGGACGGGCCTACGAGCAGTACTTC.

This clone was detected many times. The chain joins TRBV9 to TRBJ2-3, with no clear D. V gave up 4 bases and J gave up 4 bases, with 13 bases separating them. Germline V gene sequence: CDR1 SGDLS, CDR2 YYNGEE. The CDR3 is 14 amino acids. This chain's CDR3 is CASSLIIGADTQYF. Written as DNA, the CDR3 is TGTGCCAGCAGCCTCATTATCGGTGCAGATACGCAGTATTTT. Variable domain in full (rest from reference TRBV9 and TRBJ2-3): DSGVTQTPKHLITATGQRVTLRCSPRSGDLSVYWYQQSLDQGLQFLIQYYNGEERAKGNILERFSAQQFPDLHSELNLSSLELGDSALYFCASSLIIGADTQYFGPGTRLTVL.

Turning to this clone: At the DNA level, this CDR3 is encoded by other sequences in the same sample as well. The V and J genes are TRBV7-2 and TRBJ2-2, with D perhaps matching TRBD1 (6 bases). V was shortened by 3 bases and J by 2 bases, with 7 bases between the two germline ends. This CDR3 is 14 amino acids long. Germline V gives CDR1 SGHTA, CDR2 FQGNSA. The DNA for the CDR3 is TGTGCCAGCAGCTTCGGGACAAACACCGGGGAGCTGTTTTTT. Translating it yields CASSFGTNTGELFF.

V is TRBV4-1 and J is TRBJ2-3, with 9 bases lining up with TRBD2. J gave up 2 bases and V 0 bases, and 9 bases lay outside the gene matches. This CDR3 is 18 amino acids long. In germline, CDR1 is MGHRA, CDR2 YSYEKL. The CDR3 DNA sequence: TGCGCCAGCAGCCAAGACCCTATCCTAGCGGGGCCCACAGATACGCAGTATTTT. It translates to CASSQDPILAGPTDTQYF.

This clone was seen ten or more times. This chain links TRBV25-1 with TRBJ2-7, with D perhaps TRBD1 or TRBD2 (5 bases each). Germline assignment: CDR1 MGHDK and CDR2 SYGVNS. Trimming cost V 6 bases and J 2 bases, with 14 bases left between them. The CDR3 spans 14 residues. The CDR3 spells CASRPGTPTYEQYF. The CDR3 DNA follows: TGTGCCAGCAGGCCCGGGACGCCAACCTACGAGCAGTACTTC.

About this clone: One junction end disagrees with the germline gene, perhaps due to a read error. The CDR3 region has the DNA TGCGCCAGCAGCCGACTAGCGGGAGTTGGAGATACGCAGTATTTT. Its translation is CASSRLAGVGDTQYF. V gene TRBV7-9 combines with J gene TRBJ2-3; 12 positions match TRBD2. The CDR3 is 15 amino acids. CDR1 and CDR2 from the germline V gene are SEHNR and FQNEAQ (reference sequence).

This clone has a single count. The CDR3 protein is CASSSRQGDTEAFF. Written as DNA, the CDR3 is TGTGCCAGCAGCTCAAGACAGGGGGACACTGAAGCTTTCTTT. V usage is TRBV5-6 and J usage is TRBJ1-1; TRBD1 matches 9 bases. V lost 3 bases and J lost 3; bases outside the gene matches: 3. The CDR3 has 14 residues. Germline V gene sequence: CDR1 SGHDT, CDR2 YYEEEE.

The chain carries TRBV4-3 and TRBJ1-4; D is undetermined. Germline values: CDR1 LGHNA, CDR2 YSLEER. V was pared by 3 bases and J by 8 bases, with 13 bases between. The CDR3 runs 14 residues. The CDR3 loop is CASSHGQVDEKLFF. Written as DNA, the CDR3 is TGCGCCAGCAGCCACGGGCAGGTCGACGAAAAACTGTTTTTT.

The table lists this clone with a few counts. This chain links TRBV5-1 with TRBJ2-5; 13 positions match TRBD2. The CDR3 extends over 18 amino acids. With 4 bases clipped from V and 4 bases from J, the junction kept 13 bases outside the gene matches. The germline gives CDR1 SGHRS, CDR2 YFSETQ. CDR3 residues: CASSPRSGRLAGGETQYF. CDR3 coding DNA: TGCGCCAGCAGCCCTCGGTCAGGACGACTAGCGGGAGGAGAGACCCAGTACTTC. Full variable domain (remainder filled in from reference TRBV5-1 and TRBJ2-5): KAGVTQTPRYLIKTRGQQVTLSCSPISGHRSVSWYQQTPGQGLQFLFEYFSETQRNKGNFPGRFSGRQFSNSRSEMNVSTLELGDSALYLCASSPRSGRLAGGETQYFGPGTRLLVL.

V gene TRBV29-1 combines with J gene TRBJ2-3; 8 bases match TRBD1. Losses at the gene ends were 2 bases for V and 6 bases for J; bases not matched to a gene: 4. Germline lookup yields CDR1 SQVTM and CDR2 ANQGSEA. The CDR3 consists of 13 residues. CDR3 amino acids: CSVEPDREDTQYF. The DNA for the CDR3 is TGCAGCGTTGAACCGGACAGGGAGGATACGCAGTATTTT.

The chain has TRBV11-1 and TRBJ2-3; TRBD2 agrees at 10 bases. Trimming cost V 6 bases and J 4 bases; bases outside gene matches: 10. The CDR3 spans 16 residues. Per the germline V gene, CDR1 is SGHAT and CDR2 is FQDESV (reference sequence). The CDR3 region is CASSSTLAGGPDTQYF. The CDR3 DNA sequence: TGTGCCAGCAGTTCTACCTTAGCGGGAGGCCCAGATACGCAGTATTTT.

The V and J genes are TRBV29-1 and TRBJ2-1, with 10 bases identical to TRBD2. This CDR3 contains 17 residues. The V and J ends lost 5 bases and 4 bases, in that order; junction bases with no gene match: 14. Per germline, CDR1 SQVTM and CDR2 ANQGSEA. The chain's CDR3 is CSVYSSSGRAVYNEQFF. The CDR3 DNA is TGCAGCGTTTACAGCTCCAGCGGGAGGGCCGTTTACAATGAGCAGTTCTTC.

J is TRBJ2-3 and V is TRBV7-2, with 7 positions matching TRBD2. The CDR3 contains 18 residues. CDR1 and CDR2 (germline): SGHTA, FQGNSA. Trimming removed 1 base from V and 3 bases from J; junction bases left unmatched: 13. CDR3 DNA sequence: TGTGCCAGCAGCTTAGATATATCGGGGGGACGACGTACAGATACGCAGTATTTT. It translates to CASSLDISGGRRTDTQYF.

This clone appeared a few times. V gene TRBV7-9 combines with J gene TRBJ1-2; 8 positions agree with TRBD1. After removal of 1 base from V and 3 bases from J, the junction contained 10 bases not matched to a gene. Germline CDR1 SEHNR, CDR2 FQNEAQ (reference sequence). The CDR3 length is 17 residues. This CDR3 is CASSLGRTGYKDYGYTF. CDR3 nucleotide sequence: TGTGCCAGCAGCTTAGGGAGGACAGGGTACAAAGACTATGGCTACACCTTC.

The chain recombines TRBV19 with TRBJ1-1; D is perhaps TRBD1 (5 bases). Trimming shortened V by 3 bases and J by 4 bases, and 6 bases separated the two germline ends. The CDR3 length is 12 residues. Germline CDR1 and CDR2: LNHDA and SQIVND (reference sequence). This chain's CDR3 is CASSIRATEAFF. Here the CDR3 DNA reads TGTGCCAGTAGTATCAGGGCCACTGAAGCTTTCTTT.